The 2 T cell receptor beta chains listed next were all sequenced from one sample in a study of blood T cell repertoires in COVID-19. Profiled with immunoSEQ multiplex PCR; TCRdb holds only in-frame clones, not every one. Among 310,000 or so clones, approximately 90% were seen once, and the ten largest hold 2.2%. The source material was peripheral blood. The receptors come from a woman aged 25-40 years with COVID-19, enrolled during active disease.

V is TRBV18 and J is TRBJ2-3; 15 bases fit TRBD2. From germline, CDR1 is KGHSH and CDR2 LQKENI. The CDR3 contains 17 residues. The V gene end was trimmed by 5 bases and the J gene end by 5 bases; junction bases not matched to a gene: 8. CDR3 residues: CASSYRTSGRALDTQYF. CDR3 DNA: TGTGCCAGCTCATACCGGACTAGCGGGAGGGCCTTAGATACGCAGTATTTT.

DNA of the CDR3: TGTGCCAGCAGTTTAGAATCCCAGGGGACTGAAGCTTTCTTT. It translates to CASSLESQGTEAFF. The rearrangement uses TRBV28 and TRBJ1-1; D is possibly TRBD1 (6 bases). CDR1 is MDHEN and CDR2 is SYDVKM in the germline V gene. V lost 2 bases and J 5 bases, leaving 12 bases between the germline ends. This CDR3 is built from 14 residues.